Below are 9 T cell receptor beta chains sequenced from a single sample in a study of early T cells in non-severe SARS-CoV-2 infection. One entry per CDR3 protein, called by TCRdb with MiXCR from the 5' RACE reads. In the table there are nearly 45,000 distinct CDR3 sequences, around a tenth of which are singletons. Sequenced input: whole blood. The receptors come from an adult who was a healthcare worker with PCR-confirmed SARS-CoV-2 infection or an uninfected control (not recorded which).

This clonotype was seen more than once but under ten times. The chain uses TRBV10-2 and TRBJ2-7, with D tentatively TRBD2 (6 bases). Germline values: CDR1 WSHSY, CDR2 SAAADI. This CDR3 spans 15 amino acids. V lost 6 bases and J lost 0, with 15 bases in between. The CDR3 DNA sequence: TGCGCCAGCAGAATGAACCGGGACTTCTCCTACGAGCAGTACTTC. Translating gives CASRMNRDFSYEQYF.

The gene calls are TRBV15 and TRBJ2-1, with D unclear. V was trimmed by 0 bases and J by 2 bases, leaving 8 bases between them. This CDR3 spans 15 amino acids. Germline V gene lookup returns CDR1 LNHNV and CDR2 YYDKDF (reference sequence). CDR3 nucleotides: TGTGCCACCAGCAGAGATGTGGGCCCCTACAATGAGCAGTTCTTC. Its translation: CATSRDVGPYNEQFF.

J is TRBJ2-3 and V is TRBV28; the D gene is possibly TRBD1 (6 bases). Germline V gene sequence: CDR1 MDHEN, CDR2 SYDVKM. This CDR3 is built from 13 residues. The germline V and J ends were trimmed by 3 bases and 8 bases, with 12 bases remaining between them. CDR3 sequence (DNA): TGTGCCAGCAGTTTGTACAGGGCAGGTACGCAGTATTTT. Residues: CASSLYRAGTQYF.

This clonotype was detected many times. The chain combines TRBV27 with TRBJ2-5; 10 nucleotides match TRBD2. The CDR3 has 15 residues. The germline V gene has CDR1 MNHEY and CDR2 SMNVEV (reference sequence). V lost 4 bases, J lost 2 bases, and 4 bases stayed unmatched. The CDR3 sequence: CASSWSGRGQETQYF. In nucleotides, the CDR3 is TGTGCCAGCAGTTGGAGCGGGAGGGGTCAAGAGACCCAGTACTTC.

The gene calls are TRBV6-4 and TRBJ2-2; D is perhaps TRBD1 (6 bases). The CDR3 covers 14 residues. V lost 4 bases to trimming and J lost 2 bases, with 8 bases between them. The germline V gene has CDR1 MRHNA and CDR2 SNTAGT. The CDR3 DNA sequence: TGTGCCAGCAGTGCGGACAGAAACACCGGGGAGCTGTTTTTT. Translated, it gives CASSADRNTGELFF.

This clonotype was picked up a small number of times. The rearrangement links TRBV20-1 to TRBJ2-3; a possible D gene is TRBD1 (7 bases). Trimming shortened V by 3 bases and J by 0 bases, and 10 bases separated the two germline ends. From germline, CDR1 is DFQATT and CDR2 SNEGSKA (reference sequence). The CDR3 is made up of 14 amino acids. The DNA for the CDR3 is TGCAGTGCTAGGCAGGGGGGCAGCACAGATACGCAGTATTTT. Encoded protein: CSARQGGSTDTQYF.

This clonotype appeared many times. This chain links TRBV2 with TRBJ2-1, with a tentative D call TRBD2 (5 bases). Germline V CDR1 and CDR2: SNHLY, FYNNEI. The CDR3 runs 14 residues. The V and J ends lost 3 bases and 4 bases respectively, with 10 bases between them. In DNA form, the CDR3 reads TGTGCCAGCAGTGAGGGCCTAGCTTACAATGAGCAGTTCTTC. Translating it yields CASSEGLAYNEQFF.

This clonotype turned up a few times. V usage is TRBV3-1 and J usage is TRBJ2-7, with no clear D. The germline CDR1 and CDR2 sequences are LGHDT and YNNKEL (reference sequence). The CDR3 has 12 amino acids. With 3 bases removed from V and 0 bases from J, the gap between germline ends came to 3 bases. CDR3 coding DNA: TGTGCCAGCAGCCATCCCTCCTACGAGCAGTACTTC. Encoded protein: CASSHPSYEQYF.

A word on this clonotype: One base away lies a much larger clone, so this may be a sequencing read error. Since no conserved phenylalanine or tryptophan closes the CDR3, a read error is the likely cause. The chain combines TRBV24-1 with TRBJ2-3; D is unresolved. The CDR3 extends over 13 amino acids. Germline V gene data show CDR1 as KGHDR and CDR2 as SFDVKD. V was trimmed by 5 bases and J by 1 base, leaving 6 bases between them. The CDR3 DNA is TGTGCCACCAGTGCAGAGGGCACAGATACGCAGTATTCT. Translated: CATSAEGTDTQYS.